This TCR beta chain was obtained from a study of breast tumors, draining lymph nodes, adjacent tissues. Study conclusions and caveats: Tumor TCR diversity was below lymph nodes but above nontumor tissue. Tumor T cell lymph node origin was a supported hypothesis, not proven. Tumor and nontumor repertoires were significantly more similar in luminal-like than in basal-like breast cancer. Most tumor T cells seemingly derive from lymph node, then expand in tumor.

Samples came from axillary lymph nodes draining the breast cancer. This clonotype has a count of ten or more. Its cognate antigen is unknown. The CDR3 is made up of 15 amino acids. CDR1 is MNHEY, CDR2 SVGAGI, per germline. V lost 3 bases and J lost 8; bases outside the gene matches: 7. TCRdb used MiXCR to reprocess the multiplex PCR reads, holding one entry per CDR3 protein. The sample has 150,000 to 200,000 distinct CDR3 sequences, 30% to 35% seen once. The chain carries TRBV6-5 and TRBJ1-4, with 9 nucleotides matching TRBD1. This sequence originates from a female donor with breast cancer. Some clones in this sample may be carry-over from other donors' samples. The material sequenced was axillary lymph node tissue. The chain's CDR3 is CASSYSQGAKEKLFF. The CDR3 DNA reads as TGTGCCAGCAGTTATTCACAGGGGGCCAAGGAAAAACTGTTTTTT.